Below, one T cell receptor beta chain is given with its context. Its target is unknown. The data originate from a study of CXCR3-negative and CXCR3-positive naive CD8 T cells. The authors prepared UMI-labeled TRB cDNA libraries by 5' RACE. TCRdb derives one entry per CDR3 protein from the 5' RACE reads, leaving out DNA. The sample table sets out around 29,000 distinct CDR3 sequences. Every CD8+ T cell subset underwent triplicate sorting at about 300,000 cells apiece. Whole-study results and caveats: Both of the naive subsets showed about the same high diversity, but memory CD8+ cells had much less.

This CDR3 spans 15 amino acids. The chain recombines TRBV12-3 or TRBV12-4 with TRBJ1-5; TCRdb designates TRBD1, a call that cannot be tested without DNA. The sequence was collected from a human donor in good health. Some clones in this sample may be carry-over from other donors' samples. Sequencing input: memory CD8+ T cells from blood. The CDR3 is CASSLGDRGAQPQHF.